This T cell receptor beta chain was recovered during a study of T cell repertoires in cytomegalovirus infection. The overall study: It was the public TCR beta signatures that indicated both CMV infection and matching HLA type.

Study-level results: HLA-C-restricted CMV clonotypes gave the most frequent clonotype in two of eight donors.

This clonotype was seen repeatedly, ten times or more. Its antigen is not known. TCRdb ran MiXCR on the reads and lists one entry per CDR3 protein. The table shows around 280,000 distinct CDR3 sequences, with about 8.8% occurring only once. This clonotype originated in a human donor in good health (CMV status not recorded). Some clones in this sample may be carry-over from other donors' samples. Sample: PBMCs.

CDR3 nucleotide sequence: TGTGCCAGCACAGGTTTAGCCAAAGGATTAAAGTTGAACACCGGGGAGCTGTTTTTT. Its protein product is CASTGLAKGLKLNTGELFF. This chain uses TRBV6-9 with TRBJ2-2; D is uncertain. The ends were cut back, 7 bases at V and 1 base at J, with 25 bases in the middle. This CDR3 contains 19 residues. CDR1 is MNHGY and CDR2 is SVAAGI in the germline V gene.